The present TCR beta chain was sequenced within a study of identical twins. CDR1 DFQATT and CDR2 SNEGSKA come from the germline V gene (reference sequence). V shed 1 base and J 6 bases; nucleotides not matched to a gene: 11. CDR3 length: 16 residues. Study findings and constraints: Insertion counts were lower in abundant cord blood beta clonotypes, a trend that memory repertoires did not show.

One entry per CDR3 protein results from TCRdb running MiXCR on the 5' RACE reads. The sample includes about 520,000 distinct CDR3 sequences, 22% of them seen just once. The sample holds a few counts of this clonotype. Its antigen is as yet unknown. These same records also appear under a second study, on T cells expressing NK-cell markers.

The TCR comes from a young woman in good health. The genes are TRBV20-1 and TRBJ2-1; 8 positions match TRBD1. Source material: CD4+ T cells sorted from blood. The CDR3: CSARVYGQGARNEQFF. CDR3 in DNA: TGCAGTGCTAGAGTTTATGGGCAGGGGGCGCGCAATGAGCAGTTCTTC.